These 28 T cell receptor beta chains came from one sample sequenced in a study of shared clonotypes between healthy human individuals. Sequencing was performed with immunoSEQ multiplex PCR; in TCRdb, only in-frame clones are kept and a portion is missing. The profile shows approximately 340,000 clones, around 72% of them singletons. The sequenced sample consisted of memory CD4+ T cells sorted from blood. Subset given: CD45RA-negative fraction. These receptor sequences come from a man younger than 45 in good health.

The chain has TRBV5-4 and TRBJ2-3, with 7 bases matching TRBD2. Trimming removed 4 bases from V and 2 bases from J; junction bases left unmatched: 4. The CDR3 sequence is 14 residues long. CDR1 is SGHNT and CDR2 is YYREEE in the germline V gene (reference sequence). The CDR3 loop is CASSPTSYTDTQYF. DNA of the CDR3: TGTGCCAGCAGCCCGACTAGCTACACAGATACGCAGTATTTT.

CDR3 amino acids: CASSLGTSGHSTDTQYF. CDR3 in DNA: TGCGCCAGCAGCTTGGGGACTAGCGGACATAGCACAGATACGCAGTATTTT. The chain links TRBV5-1 to TRBJ2-3, with TRBD2 matching 10 bases. Germline V gene lookup returns CDR1 SGHRS and CDR2 YFSETQ. V was pared by 0 bases and J by 0 bases, with 4 bases of the junction left unmatched. There are 17 residues in the CDR3.

With respect to this clone: A far more abundant clone sits one base away, making this likely a read error. This chain connects TRBV5-4 to TRBJ2-1; D ambiguous. The CDR3 runs 12 residues. Germline assignment: CDR1 SGHNT and CDR2 YYREEE (reference sequence). The CDR3 DNA reads as TGTACCAGCAGCATGCAAAGTGCCAGTGAGTTCTTC. Translated: CTSSMQSASEFF. Complete variable domain (other parts from reference TRBV5-4 and TRBJ2-1): ETGVTQSPTHLIKTRGQQVTLRCSSQSGHNTVSWYQQALGQGPQFIFQYYREEENGRGNFPPRFSGLQFPNYSSELNVNALELDDSALYLCTSSMQSASEFFGPGTRLTVL.

V and J are TRBV27 and TRBJ1-1, with 10 bases fitting TRBD1. Per germline, CDR1 MNHEY and CDR2 SMNVEV (reference sequence). V was clipped by 5 bases and J by 11 bases; unmatched bases: 8. CDR3 length equals 13 residues. Here the CDR3 DNA reads TGTGCCAGCAGTCTCGCCGGGACAGGGGACGCTTTCTTT. This gives the protein CASSLAGTGDAFF.

The chain has TRBV25-1 and TRBJ2-7; 8 bases fit TRBD1. This CDR3 contains 15 residues. Trimming took 0 bases from V and 5 from J; bases not matched to a gene: 6. CDR1 is MGHDK, CDR2 SYGVNS, per germline. As DNA, the CDR3 is TGTGCCAGCAGTGAATATAGGGGACAGGCCAACGAGCAGTACTTC. The encoded protein is CASSEYRGQANEQYF.

The rearrangement uses TRBV6-5 and TRBJ2-5; D unclear. Trimming pared 4 bases from V and 5 bases from J, leaving 14 bases between. This CDR3 contains 14 residues. Germline CDR1 MNHEY, CDR2 SVGAGI. As DNA, the CDR3 is TGTGCCAGCAGTTCTGGGGTTTTCGTGGAGACCCAGTACTTC. Its translation is CASSSGVFVETQYF.

The sample holds a few counts of this clone. The chain uses TRBV5-1 and TRBJ2-7; a possible D gene is TRBD1 (5 bases). CDR3 length: 17 residues. Between the trimmed V and J ends, which lost 1 base and 2 bases, there was a span of 19 bases. Germline V gene sequence: CDR1 SGHRS, CDR2 YFSETQ. CDR3 sequence: CASSLKWPTTAPYEQYF. DNA for the CDR3: TGCGCCAGCAGCTTGAAGTGGCCGACGACAGCTCCCTACGAGCAGTACTTC.

The chain is built from TRBV29-1 and TRBJ1-1, with a weak D call TRBD1 (6 bases). The CDR3 spans 13 residues. Between the trimmed V and J ends, which lost 5 bases and 3 bases, there was a span of 13 bases. The V gene's germline CDR1 is SQVTM and CDR2 ANQGSEA. The CDR3 DNA is TGCAGCGTTCGCGGGGGCGGGGACACTGAAGCTTTCTTT. This sequence encodes CSVRGGGDTEAFF.

This sequence joins TRBV2 and TRBJ2-7, with 8 bases lining up with TRBD1. Unmatched junction bases numbered 8, after V lost 7 bases and J lost 3 bases. The CDR3 runs 14 residues. Germline V CDR1 and CDR2: SNHLY, FYNNEI. The CDR3 DNA reads TGTGCCAGCAACTTCGGGACAGGCCACTACGAGCAGTACTTC. Translation gives CASNFGTGHYEQYF.

This clone has only one observation. The genes are TRBV5-1 and TRBJ2-7; D is possibly TRBD1 (5 bases). The CDR3 covers 15 residues. V lost 0 bases and J lost 4, with 14 bases in between. The germline gives CDR1 SGHRS, CDR2 YFSETQ. Written as DNA, the CDR3 is TGCGCCAGCAGCTTGGCTATCCTAGGGGCTTACGAGCAGTACTTC. Its protein product is CASSLAILGAYEQYF.

The CDR3 loop reads CAIALASTDTQYF. CDR3 nucleotide sequence: TGTGCCATCGCCCTAGCGAGCACAGATACGCAGTATTTT. V gene TRBV10-3 combines with J gene TRBJ2-3; possible D gene TRBD2, 6 bases. The ends were cut back, 8 bases at V and 0 bases at J, with 9 bases in the middle. Germline V gives CDR1 ENHRY, CDR2 SYGVKD. The CDR3 runs 13 residues.

This sequence joins TRBV6-1 and TRBJ2-3, with TRBD2 matching over 11 bases. V lost 4 bases and J lost 0; bases outside the gene matches: 3. CDR1 and CDR2 from the germline V gene are MNHNS and SASEGT. The CDR3 is made up of 16 amino acids. The CDR3 sequence is CASSGLAGRSTDTQYF. For the CDR3, the DNA is TGTGCCAGCAGTGGACTAGCGGGGCGGAGCACAGATACGCAGTATTTT.

In this sample, this clone turned up a few times. Other DNA sequences in the sample encode the same CDR3. V and J are TRBV6-5 and TRBJ1-3; D unclear. Trimming removed 8 bases from V and 0 bases from J, with 8 bases in between. The CDR3 contains 13 residues. CDR1 is MNHEY, CDR2 SVGAGI, per germline. CDR3 in DNA: TGTGCCAGCTCCAGGAGCTCTGGAAACACCATATATTTT. It translates to CASSRSSGNTIYF.

The chain recombines TRBV10-2 with TRBJ1-1; D is unresolved. With 7 bases removed from V and 0 bases from J, the gap between germline ends came to 6 bases. Germline values: CDR1 WSHSY, CDR2 SAAADI. CDR3 length: 12 amino acids. The CDR3 loop reads CASKWMNTEAFF. The CDR3 DNA reads as TGCGCCAGCAAGTGGATGAACACTGAAGCTTTCTTT.

This chain connects TRBV7-9 to TRBJ1-5; D gene unclear. This CDR3 comprises 15 residues. V lost 6 bases and J lost 0, with 12 bases in between. From germline, CDR1 is SEHNR and CDR2 FQNEAQ (reference sequence). The CDR3 loop reads CASSRYGNSNQPQHF. The CDR3 coding sequence is TGTGCCAGCAGTCGTTATGGGAATAGCAATCAGCCCCAGCATTTT.

The rearrangement links TRBV13 to TRBJ2-7; D unclear. Looked up from germline, CDR1 is PRHDT and CDR2 is FYEKMQ (reference sequence). The CDR3 consists of 14 residues. V was pared by 6 bases and J by 3 bases, with 15 bases between. The CDR3, as DNA: TGTGCCAGCAGATCCCAGTCCGGTAACTACGAGCAGTACTTC. Protein product: CASRSQSGNYEQYF.

The gene calls are TRBV5-4 and TRBJ1-2; D might be TRBD1 (6 bases). Germline CDR1 is SGHNT and CDR2 is YYREEE (reference sequence). V was clipped by 0 bases and J by 1 base, with 13 bases between them. This CDR3 contains 16 residues. The CDR3 spells CASSLENSRGNYGYTF. DNA of the CDR3: TGTGCCAGCAGCTTGGAAAACTCCAGGGGTAACTATGGCTACACCTTC. The full variable domain, rest sourced from reference TRBV5-4 and TRBJ1-2, is ETGVTQSPTHLIKTRGQQVTLRCSSQSGHNTVSWYQQALGQGPQFIFQYYREEENGRGNFPPRFSGLQFPNYSSELNVNALELDDSALYLCASSLENSRGNYGYTFGSGTRLTVV.

The chain is built from TRBV11-2 and TRBJ1-2; 9 bases align to TRBD1. CDR1 and CDR2 from the germline V gene are SGHAT and FQNNGV. Germline trimming cut 8 bases from V and 2 bases from J; bases unmatched to any gene: 6. The CDR3 has 14 residues. CDR3 in amino acids: CASGKDRGNYGYTF. The CDR3 region has the DNA TGTGCCAGCGGGAAGGACAGGGGAAACTATGGCTACACCTTC.

The table lists this clone with a few counts. This chain joins TRBV30 and TRBJ1-1; 10 nucleotides agree with TRBD1. V lost 8 bases, J lost 10 bases, and 25 bases stayed unmatched. The CDR3 totals 17 residues. CDR1 is GTSNPN, CDR2 SVGIG, per germline (reference sequence). CDR3 residues: CAGGGPVPGQGRGGAFF. CDR3 in DNA: TGTGCCGGAGGGGGGCCCGTACCGGGACAGGGGCGTGGTGGAGCTTTCTTT.

The CDR3 bases are TGTGCCACCCGACTAGCGGGAGGAACAGATACGCAGTATTTT. It is translated as CATRLAGGTDTQYF. V usage is TRBV15 and J usage is TRBJ2-3; TRBD2 agrees at 13 bases. The CDR3 is made up of 14 amino acids. The V gene end was trimmed by 8 bases and the J gene end by 3 bases; junction bases not matched to a gene: 2. The germline CDR1 and CDR2 sequences are LNHNV and YYDKDF (reference sequence). Full variable domain (outside the CDR3, taken from reference TRBV15 and TRBJ2-3): DAMVIQNPRYQVTQFGKPVTLSCSQTLNHNVMYWYQQKSSQAPKLLFHYYDKDFNNEADTPDNFQSRRPNTSFCFLDIRSPGLGDTAMYLCATRLAGGTDTQYFGPGTRLTVL.

This clone was counted between two and nine times. The rearrangement joins TRBV7-6 to TRBJ2-7; 8 bases match TRBD1. This CDR3 comprises 14 residues. Germline CDR1 SGHVS, CDR2 FNYEAQ. J was trimmed by 5 bases and V by 5 bases; bases with no gene match: 8. The chain's CDR3 is CASSPGQADDEQYF. As DNA, the CDR3 is TGTGCCAGCAGCCCGGGACAGGCGGACGACGAGCAGTACTTC. Based on the CDR3 plus reference TRBV7-6 and TRBJ2-7, the full variable domain is GAGVSQSPRYKVTKRGQDVALRCDPISGHVSLYWYRQALGQGPEFLTYFNYEAQQDKSGLPNDRFSAERPEGSISTLTIQRTEQRDSAMYRCASSPGQADDEQYFGPGTRLTVT.

The rearrangement links TRBV6-1 to TRBJ1-3, with 8 bases identical to TRBD1. After removal of 4 bases from V and 4 bases from J, the junction contained 3 bases not matched to a gene. This CDR3 region has 14 residues. Germline V lookup: CDR1 MNHNS, CDR2 SASEGT. CDR3 DNA: TGTGCCAGCAGTGCCGGGACAGGCGGAAACACCATATATTTT. Translated: CASSAGTGGNTIYF.

The table lists this clone with many counts. The chain is built from TRBV10-3 and TRBJ2-1; D remains unclear. The V and J ends lost 4 bases and 0 bases respectively, with 4 bases between them. The CDR3 sequence is 13 residues long. Germline V gene sequence: CDR1 ENHRY, CDR2 SYGVKD. The CDR3 reads CAISVSSYNEQFF. The CDR3 DNA reads as TGTGCCATCAGTGTCAGCTCCTACAATGAGCAGTTCTTC.

This clone was found many times. J is TRBJ2-7 and V is TRBV2; D call uncertain. The CDR3 has 15 residues. Germline V gives CDR1 SNHLY, CDR2 FYNNEI. V dropped 3 bases and J dropped 2 bases, with 14 bases sitting between them. The CDR3 reads CASSDRPLIPYEQYF. The DNA for the CDR3 is TGTGCCAGCAGTGATCGGCCTCTAATCCCCTACGAGCAGTACTTC.

V gene TRBV19 combines with J gene TRBJ2-7; D is perhaps TRBD2 (5 bases). V lost 2 bases and J lost 1, with 9 bases in between. Germline V gene lookup returns CDR1 LNHDA and CDR2 SQIVND (reference sequence). There are 14 residues in the CDR3. CDR3 bases: TGTGCCAGTAGTATAACCACTAGTTCCTACGAGCAGTACTTC. Protein product: CASSITTSSYEQYF.

The chain joins TRBV18 to TRBJ2-5; D unclear. The CDR3 totals 13 residues. Trimming took 4 bases from V and 2 from J, leaving 8 bases between them. Germline CDR1 and CDR2: KGHSH and LQKENI. The CDR3 sequence: CASSQSRQETQYF. The CDR3 DNA reads as TGTGCCAGCTCACAGTCCCGGCAAGAGACCCAGTACTTC.

The chain is built from TRBV6-6 and TRBJ2-3; TRBD2 is a possible D gene (5 bases). Germline V gene sequence: CDR1 MNHNY, CDR2 SVGAGI (reference sequence). V was pared by 0 bases and J by 2 bases, with 9 bases between. The CDR3 runs 15 residues. The CDR3 DNA reads TGTGCCAGCAGTTACTCACCGGGGAACACAGATACGCAGTATTTT. Its protein product is CASSYSPGNTDTQYF.

This clone was counted once. This rearrangement joins TRBV5-1 to TRBJ1-5; tentatively, D is TRBD1 (6 bases). The CDR3 loop spans 15 amino acids. The ends were cut back, 1 base at V and 0 bases at J, with 8 bases in the middle. The germline CDR1 and CDR2 sequences are SGHRS and YFSETQ. The CDR3, as DNA: TGCGCCAGCAGCTTGTCGGACAGTAGCAATCAGCCCCAGCATTTT. Translating it yields CASSLSDSSNQPQHF.